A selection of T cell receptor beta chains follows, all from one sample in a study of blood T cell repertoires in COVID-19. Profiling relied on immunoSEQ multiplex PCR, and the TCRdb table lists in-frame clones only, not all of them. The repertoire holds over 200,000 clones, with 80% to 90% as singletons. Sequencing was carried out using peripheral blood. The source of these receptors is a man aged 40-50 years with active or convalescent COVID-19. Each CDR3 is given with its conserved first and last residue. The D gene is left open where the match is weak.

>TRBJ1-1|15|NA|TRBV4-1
CASSSVSGTNTEAFF
TGCGCCAGCAGCAGTGTATCAGGCACGAACACTGAAGCTTTCTTT
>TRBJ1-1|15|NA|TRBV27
CASSLKPGVFTEAFF
TGTGCCAGCAGTTTAAAACCAGGGGTTTTCACTGAAGCTTTCTTT
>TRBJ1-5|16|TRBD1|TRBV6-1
CASSAGTVYSNQPQHF
TGTGCCAGCAGTGCCGGGACAGTTTATAGCAATCAGCCCCAGCATTTT
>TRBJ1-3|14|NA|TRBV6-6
CASSYYYSGNTIYF
TGTGCCAGCAGTTACTACTACTCTGGAAACACCATATATTTT
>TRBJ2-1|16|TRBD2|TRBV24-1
CATSDPTSGTYNEQFF
TGTGCCACCAGTGATCCGACTAGCGGTACCTACAATGAGCAGTTCTTC
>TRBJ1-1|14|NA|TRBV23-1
CASGPQALNTEAFF
TGCGCCAGCGGCCCACAGGCATTGAACACTGAAGCTTTCTTT
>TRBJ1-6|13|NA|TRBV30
CAWSLTGSSPLHF
TGTGCCTGGAGTCTTACAGGGAGTTCACCCCTCCACTTT
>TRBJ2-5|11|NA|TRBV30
CAWSGSVTQYF
TGTGCCTGGAGTGGTTCGGTGACCCAGTACTTC
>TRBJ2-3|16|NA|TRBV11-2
CASSLRFRGGSDTQYF
TGTGCCAGCAGCTTACGGTTTAGAGGGGGATCAGATACGCAGTATTTT
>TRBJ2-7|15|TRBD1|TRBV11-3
CASSLEPGQGYEQYF
TGTGCCAGCAGCTTAGAGCCGGGACAGGGCTACGAGCAGTACTTC
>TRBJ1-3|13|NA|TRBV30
CAWSEGNGNTIYF
TGTGCCTGGAGTGAGGGGAATGGAAACACCATATATTTT
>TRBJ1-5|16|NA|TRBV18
CASSPSGGYQGQPQHF
TGTGCCAGCTCACCATCCGGGGGGTATCAAGGCCAGCCCCAGCATTTT
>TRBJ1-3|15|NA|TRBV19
CASSILARSGNTIYF
NA
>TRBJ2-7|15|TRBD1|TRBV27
CASSTPGTGDHEQYF
TGTGCCAGCAGTACACCCGGGACAGGGGACCACGAGCAGTACTTC
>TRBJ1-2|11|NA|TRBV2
CASSSMFGYTF
TGTGCCAGCAGTTCTATGTTTGGCTACACCTTC
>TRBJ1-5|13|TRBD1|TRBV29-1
CSVAGTGYQPQHF
TGCAGCGTTGCCGGGACAGGGTATCAGCCCCAGCATTTT
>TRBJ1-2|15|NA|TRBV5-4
CASSPSPDGNYGYTF
TGTGCCAGCAGCCCTTCCCCAGACGGGAACTATGGCTACACCTTC
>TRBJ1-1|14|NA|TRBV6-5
CASSFGQTNTEAFF
TGTGCCAGCAGTTTTGGACAGACGAACACTGAAGCTTTCTTT